Listed here is a single T cell receptor beta chain. Its antigen is undetermined. This entry belongs to a study of shared clonotypes between healthy human individuals. Study-level findings and limits: Generally, naive subsets (rather than memory subsets) showed larger estimated richness.

Profiled with immunoSEQ multiplex PCR; TCRdb holds only in-frame clones, not every one. The sample carries roughly 1,000,000 clones, around three quarters recorded once. The ends lost 2 bases at V and 4 bases at J; junction bases unmatched: 4. CDR1 and CDR2 (germline): SGHAT, FQNNGV. There are 15 residues in the CDR3. The source of this sequence is a man younger than 30 in good health. Some clones in this sample may be carry-over from other donors' samples. This chain joins TRBV11-2 and TRBJ2-2; 7 bases agree with TRBD1. Specimen: memory CD4+ T cells from PBMCs. Sample subset: CD45RA-negative fraction. For the CDR3, the DNA is TGTGCCAGCAGCTTATTGAGGGGGCGCACCGGGGAGCTGTTTTTT. This encodes CASSLLRGRTGELFF.